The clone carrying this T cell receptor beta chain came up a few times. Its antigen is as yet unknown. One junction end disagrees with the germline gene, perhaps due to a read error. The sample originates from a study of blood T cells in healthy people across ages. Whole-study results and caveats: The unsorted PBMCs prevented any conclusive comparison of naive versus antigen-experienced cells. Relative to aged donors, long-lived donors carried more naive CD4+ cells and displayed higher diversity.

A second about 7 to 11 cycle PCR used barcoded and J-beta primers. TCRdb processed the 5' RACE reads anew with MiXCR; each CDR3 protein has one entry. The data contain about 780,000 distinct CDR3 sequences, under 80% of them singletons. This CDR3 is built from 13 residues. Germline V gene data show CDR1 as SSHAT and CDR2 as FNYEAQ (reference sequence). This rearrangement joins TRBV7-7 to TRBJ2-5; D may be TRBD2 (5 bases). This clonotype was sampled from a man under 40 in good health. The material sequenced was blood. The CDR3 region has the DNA TGCGCCAGCAGCGCCTCCCCAGTTGGGGAGCAGTACTTC. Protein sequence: CASSASPVGEQYF. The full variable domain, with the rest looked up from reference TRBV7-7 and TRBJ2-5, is GAGVSQSPRYKVTKRGQDVTLRCDPISSHATLYWYQQALGQGPEFLTYFNYEAQPDKSGLPSDRFSAERPEGSISTLTIQRTEQRDSAMYRCASSASPVGEQYFGPGTRLLVL.